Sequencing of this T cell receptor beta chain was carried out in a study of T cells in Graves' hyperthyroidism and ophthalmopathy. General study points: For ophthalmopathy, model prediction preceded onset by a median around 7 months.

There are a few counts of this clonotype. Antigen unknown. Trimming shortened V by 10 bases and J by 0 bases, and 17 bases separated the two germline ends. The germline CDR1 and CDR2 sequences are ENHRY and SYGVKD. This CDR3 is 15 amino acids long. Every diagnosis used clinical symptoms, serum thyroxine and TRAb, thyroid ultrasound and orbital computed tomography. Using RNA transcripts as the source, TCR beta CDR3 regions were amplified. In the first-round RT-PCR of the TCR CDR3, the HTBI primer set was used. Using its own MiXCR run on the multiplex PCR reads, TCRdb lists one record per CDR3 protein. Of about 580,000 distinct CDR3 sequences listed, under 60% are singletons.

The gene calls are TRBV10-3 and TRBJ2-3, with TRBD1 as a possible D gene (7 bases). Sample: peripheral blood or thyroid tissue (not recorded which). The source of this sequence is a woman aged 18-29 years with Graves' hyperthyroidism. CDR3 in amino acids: CATGSAGQSTDTQYF. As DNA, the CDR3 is TGTGCCACCGGCAGTGCGGGACAGAGCACAGATACGCAGTATTTT.